These 11 T cell receptor beta chains share one sample of origin, sequenced in a study of T cells in Graves' hyperthyroidism and ophthalmopathy. The CDR3 regions of TCR beta were amplified from RNA transcripts. RT-PCR in the first round (using the HTBI primer set) targeted the TCR CDR3. MiXCR, applied by TCRdb to the multiplex PCR reads, yields one record per CDR3 protein. The sample contains a few hundred thousand distinct CDR3 sequences, roughly 13% of which appear only once. The sequenced sample was blood. Receptor source: a woman aged 18-29 years with Graves' hyperthyroidism.

This clonotype has ten or more counts. The chain employs TRBV7-2 and TRBJ2-7, with TRBD2 matching over 7 bases. This CDR3 has 15 amino acids. Germline CDR1 SGHTA, CDR2 FQGNSA. V trimming: 0 bases; J trimming: 2 bases; junction bases outside the gene matches: 4. CDR3 bases: TGTGCCAGCAGCTTAGCCGCTAGCGGAACCTACGAGCAGTACTTC. It translates to CASSLAASGTYEQYF.

This clonotype showed up many times. V usage is TRBV20-1 and J usage is TRBJ2-7; 8 positions match TRBD2. V gave up 3 bases and J gave up 0 bases; unmatched junction bases: 13. Germline V CDR1 and CDR2: DFQATT, SNEGSKA (reference sequence). This CDR3 is 17 amino acids long. The CDR3 region has the DNA TGCAGTGCTAGCCCCGATTCCGTAGCGGGACTCTCCTACGAGCAGTACTTC. Translation gives CSASPDSVAGLSYEQYF.

This clonotype was counted at least ten times. V usage is TRBV24-1 and J usage is TRBJ2-5; D ambiguous. Per the germline V gene, CDR1 is KGHDR and CDR2 is SFDVKD. This CDR3 region has 13 residues. V shed 7 bases and J shed 2 bases, with 10 bases lying between them. CDR3 nucleotides: TGTGCCACCAGGTCGGCGGTACAAGAGACCCAGTACTTC. This codes for CATRSAVQETQYF.

For this clonotype: This may come from a read error, since a much larger clone is one base off. The V and J genes are TRBV6-5 and TRBJ1-6; 9 bases map to TRBD1. Germline V gene sequence: CDR1 MNHEY, CDR2 SVGAGI. The CDR3 loop spans 15 amino acids. V lost 5 bases, J lost 8 bases, and 7 bases stayed unmatched. The CDR3 sequence is CASSNNRGRDSPLHF. The CDR3 bases are TGTGCCAGCAGTAACAACAGGGGGCGAGATTCACCCCTCCACTTT.

At least ten counts were recorded for this clonotype. The rearrangement joins TRBV6-1 to TRBJ2-3, with 7 bases lining up with TRBD1. The ends lost 7 bases at V and 2 bases at J; junction bases unmatched: 12. The CDR3 runs to 16 residues. Per the germline V gene, CDR1 is MNHNS and CDR2 is SASEGT. The CDR3 DNA reads as TGTGCCAGCACGGGACAGCTACCGGCCCCCACAGATACGCAGTATTTT. Its protein is CASTGQLPAPTDTQYF.

This clonotype was seen more than once but under ten times. The chain employs TRBV7-9 and TRBJ2-2; the match to TRBD2 covers 11 bases. The V gene's germline CDR1 is SEHNR and CDR2 FQNEAQ (reference sequence). With 5 bases clipped from V and 6 bases from J, the junction kept 8 bases outside the gene matches. This CDR3 has 16 residues. CDR3: CASSPYSGRAPGELFF. The DNA of the CDR3 is TGTGCCAGCAGCCCGTATAGCGGGAGGGCCCCCGGGGAGCTGTTTTTT.

This chain links TRBV19 with TRBJ1-2; TRBD1 matches 10 bases. Trimming took 5 bases from V and 2 from J; bases not matched to a gene: 8. Germline CDR1 and CDR2: LNHDA and SQIVND (reference sequence). The CDR3 runs to 16 residues. CDR3 in amino acids: CASSPWTGGINYGYTF. The CDR3 coding sequence is TGTGCCAGTAGTCCCTGGACAGGGGGTATCAACTATGGCTACACCTTC.

This chain uses TRBV9 with TRBJ1-1; TRBD1 matches at 8 bases. J lost 3 bases, V lost 0 bases, and 1 base had no gene match. Germline V gene sequence: CDR1 SGDLS, CDR2 YYNGEE. The CDR3 totals 14 residues. This CDR3 is CASSVETGDTEAFF. CDR3 coding DNA: TGTGCCAGCAGCGTAGAGACAGGGGACACTGAAGCTTTCTTT.

This clonotype was observed many times. The genes are TRBV7-3 and TRBJ2-3; D remains ambiguous. This CDR3 spans 13 amino acids. Per germline, CDR1 SGHTA and CDR2 FQGTGA. V was shortened by 1 base and J by 5 bases, with 7 bases between the two germline ends. The CDR3 loop is CASSLNVGDTQYF. The CDR3 DNA follows: TGTGCCAGCAGCTTAAACGTTGGAGATACGCAGTATTTT.

The gene calls are TRBV5-1 and TRBJ1-1; D ambiguous. The CDR3 sequence is 13 residues long. The germline V and J ends were trimmed by 4 bases and 5 bases, with 12 bases remaining between them. The germline CDR1 and CDR2 sequences are SGHRS and YFSETQ. The CDR3 sequence is CASSDDDRTEAFF. Here the CDR3 DNA reads TGCGCCAGCAGCGATGACGATCGGACTGAAGCTTTCTTT.

The chain recombines TRBV20-1 with TRBJ2-7; TRBD2 aligns across 13 bases. Looked up from germline, CDR1 is DFQATT and CDR2 is SNEGSKA (reference sequence). Trimming cost V 3 bases and J 5 bases; bases outside gene matches: 4. This CDR3 is 14 amino acids long. The CDR3 protein is CSASGGTSGNEQYF. The CDR3 nucleotides read TGCAGTGCTAGTGGGGGGACTAGCGGGAACGAGCAGTACTTC.